This record concerns one TCR beta chain sequence. The antigen is not known. The data were taken from a study of regulatory T cells in long-lasting Graves disease. Both iRepertoire HTBI primers and Arm-PCR of CDR3 regions were used to build the TCR beta libraries. Original data processing: Identified across the samples were over 50 TRBV segments and over twelve TRBJ segments. TCRdb reprocessed the multiplex PCR reads via MiXCR and lists one record per CDR3 protein. The V and J calls shown here were made by TCRdb, not taken from the authors' results. This table holds approximately 500,000 distinct CDR3 sequences, roughly 21% found once. Broader study findings: TCR diversity was lower in persistent than newly diagnosed Graves' disease. Thyroid tissue went unstudied; only peripheral blood was examined.

The time point is: persistent/refractory GD, antithyroid drugs over 5 years with positive TRAb. Generation of the TCR library employed RNA extracted from PBMCs. Patients hailed from an endocrinology department in Xi'an, China. V was pared by 4 bases and J by 1 base, with 14 bases between. This CDR3 is built from 15 residues. Germline CDR1 and CDR2: SGHNT and YYREEE (reference sequence). The J gene is TRBJ1-2, the V gene TRBV5-4; tentatively, D is TRBD1 (6 bases). The receptor was derived from a female donor with Graves disease. Sequencing was performed on peripheral blood mononuclear cells (PBMCs), taken when the disease was refractory, from a patient treated with antithyroid drugs. CDR3 in amino acids: CASSQDRIRNYGYTF. CDR3 nucleotides: TGTGCCAGCAGCCAAGACAGGATCCGTAACTATGGCTACACCTTC.